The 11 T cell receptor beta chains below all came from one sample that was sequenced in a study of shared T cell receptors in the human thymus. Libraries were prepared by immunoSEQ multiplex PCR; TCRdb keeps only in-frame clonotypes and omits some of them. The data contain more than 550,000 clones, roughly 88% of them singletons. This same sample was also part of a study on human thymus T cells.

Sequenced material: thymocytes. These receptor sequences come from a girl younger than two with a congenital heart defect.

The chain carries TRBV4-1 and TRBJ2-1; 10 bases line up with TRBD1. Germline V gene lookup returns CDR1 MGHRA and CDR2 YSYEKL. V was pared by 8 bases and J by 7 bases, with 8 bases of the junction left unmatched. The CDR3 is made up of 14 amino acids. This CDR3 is CASPGTGDVNEQFF. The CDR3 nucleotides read TGCGCCAGCCCTGGGACAGGGGATGTAAATGAGCAGTTCTTC.

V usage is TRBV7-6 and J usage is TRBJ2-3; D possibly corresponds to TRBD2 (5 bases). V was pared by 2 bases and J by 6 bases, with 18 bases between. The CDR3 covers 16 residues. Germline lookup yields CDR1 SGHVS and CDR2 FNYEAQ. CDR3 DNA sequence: TGTGCCAGCAGCTTAATCCGACTAAACTTCAGTGATACGCAGTATTTT. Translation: CASSLIRLNFSDTQYF.

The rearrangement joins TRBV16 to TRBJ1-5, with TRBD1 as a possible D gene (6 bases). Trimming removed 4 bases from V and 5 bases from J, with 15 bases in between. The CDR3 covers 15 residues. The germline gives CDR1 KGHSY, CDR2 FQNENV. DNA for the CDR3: TGTGCCAGCAGCCGCCTCGGGGACATTTATCAGCCCCAGCATTTT. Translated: CASSRLGDIYQPQHF.

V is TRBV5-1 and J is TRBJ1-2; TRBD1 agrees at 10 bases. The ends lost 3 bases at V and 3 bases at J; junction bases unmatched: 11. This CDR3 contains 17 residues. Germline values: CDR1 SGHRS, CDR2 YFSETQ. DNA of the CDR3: TGCGCCAGCAGCTACCGGGACAGGGGCCATAGGTACTATGGCTACACCTTC. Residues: CASSYRDRGHRYYGYTF. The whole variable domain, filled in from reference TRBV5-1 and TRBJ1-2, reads KAGVTQTPRYLIKTRGQQVTLSCSPISGHRSVSWYQQTPGQGLQFLFEYFSETQRNKGNFPGRFSGRQFSNSRSEMNVSTLELGDSALYLCASSYRDRGHRYYGYTFGSGTRLTVV.

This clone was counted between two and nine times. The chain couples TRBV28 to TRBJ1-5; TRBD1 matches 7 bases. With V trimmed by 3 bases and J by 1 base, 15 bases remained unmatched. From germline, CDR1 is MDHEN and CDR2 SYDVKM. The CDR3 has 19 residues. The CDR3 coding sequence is TGTGCCAGCAGTTTTATGGGAGCACCCAGGGGGGAGAGCAATCAGCCCCAGCATTTT. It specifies CASSFMGAPRGESNQPQHF. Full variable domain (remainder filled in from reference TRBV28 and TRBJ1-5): DVKVTQSSRYLVKRTGEKVFLECVQDMDHENMFWYRQDPGLGLRLIYFSYDVKMKEKGDIPEGYSVSREKKERFSLILESASTNQTSMYLCASSFMGAPRGESNQPQHFGDGTRLSIL.

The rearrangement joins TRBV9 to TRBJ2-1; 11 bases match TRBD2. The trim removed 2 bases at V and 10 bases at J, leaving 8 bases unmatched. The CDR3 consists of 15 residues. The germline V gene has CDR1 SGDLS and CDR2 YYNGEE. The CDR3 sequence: CASSVGLAGGKEQFF. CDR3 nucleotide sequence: TGTGCCAGCAGCGTTGGGCTAGCGGGGGGTAAGGAGCAGTTCTTC.

Written as DNA, the CDR3 is TGTGCCAGCAGACCACTAGCGGGGGGGAGGACCGGGGAGCTGTTTTTT. Protein sequence: CASRPLAGGRTGELFF. The chain is built from TRBV6-6 and TRBJ2-2; TRBD2 aligns across 13 bases. Germline V CDR1 and CDR2: MNHNY, SVGAGI (reference sequence). The CDR3 is 16 amino acids. J lost 5 bases, V lost 6 bases, and 6 bases had no gene match.

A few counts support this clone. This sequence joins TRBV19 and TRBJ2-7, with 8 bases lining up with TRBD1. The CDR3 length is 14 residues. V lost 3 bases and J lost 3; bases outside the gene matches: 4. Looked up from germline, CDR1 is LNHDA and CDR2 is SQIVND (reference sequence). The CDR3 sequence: CASSMQDRDYEQYF. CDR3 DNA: TGTGCCAGTAGTATGCAGGACAGGGACTACGAGCAGTACTTC.

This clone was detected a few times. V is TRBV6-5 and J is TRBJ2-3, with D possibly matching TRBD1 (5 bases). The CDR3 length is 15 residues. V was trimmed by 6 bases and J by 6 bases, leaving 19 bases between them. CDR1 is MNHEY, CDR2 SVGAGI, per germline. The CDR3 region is CASSQDRDPPDTQYF. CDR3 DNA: TGTGCCAGCAGCCAAGACAGAGACCCCCCGGATACGCAGTATTTT.

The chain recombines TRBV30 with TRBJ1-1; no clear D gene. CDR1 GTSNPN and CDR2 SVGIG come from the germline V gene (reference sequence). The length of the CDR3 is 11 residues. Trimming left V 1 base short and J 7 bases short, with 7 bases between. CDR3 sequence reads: CAWSGQIEAFF. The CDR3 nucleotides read TGTGCCTGGAGTGGGCAGATTGAAGCTTTCTTT.

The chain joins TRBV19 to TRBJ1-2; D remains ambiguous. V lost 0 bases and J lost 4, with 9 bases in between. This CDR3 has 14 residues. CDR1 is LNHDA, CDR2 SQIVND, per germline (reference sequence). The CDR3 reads CASSIDHGIYGYTF. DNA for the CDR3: TGTGCCAGTAGTATAGATCACGGGATCTATGGCTACACCTTC.